This TCR beta chain was observed in a study of Graves' ophthalmopathy and Graves' hyperthyroidism. Study-level findings and limits: The model achieved 70.59% sensitivity and approximately 74% specificity for ophthalmopathy progression.

This clonotype was picked up many times. Antigen unknown. As the template, RNA transcripts were used to amplify TCR beta CDR3 regions. First-round RT-PCR used HTBI primers; second-round multiplex PCR followed. TCRdb reprocessed the multiplex PCR reads via MiXCR and lists one record per CDR3 protein. The table has hundreds of thousands of distinct CDR3 sequences, 20% to 25% seen once; the top ten hold roughly 3%. The CDR3 is 14 residues long. Trimming removed 0 bases from V and 5 bases from J, with 10 bases in between. Germline CDR1 reads MNHEY; CDR2 reads SVGAGI. Hyperthyroidism was classified as stable if no ophthalmopathy occurred within 18 months of follow-up. It was from 9.5 to 10 ml of fresh peripheral blood that the PBMCs came.

Sequenced sample: peripheral blood. The genes are TRBV6-5 and TRBJ2-5; no reliable D call. This receptor was identified in a woman aged 18-35 years with stable Graves' hyperthyroidism. The CDR3 region is CASSYSSIGETQYF. Here the CDR3 DNA reads TGTGCCAGCAGTTACTCTTCGATCGGGGAGACCCAGTACTTC.